The 16 T cell receptor beta chains listed next were all sequenced from one sample in a study of CD8 T cells in Susac syndrome. Random hexamers were used to reverse transcribe the RNA input (about 0.45 to 1 ug). In TCRdb, the immunoSEQ multiplex PCR reads were re-called with MiXCR into one record per CDR3 protein. There are about 190,000 distinct CDR3 sequences in the sample; over 75% occur only once, and approximately 0.086% lies in the top ten. Sequenced: CD4+ T cells from PBMCs. The receptors stem from a human donor with Susac syndrome.

The chain employs TRBV20-1 and TRBJ1-5; D not resolved. The germline V gene encodes CDR1 DFQATT and CDR2 SNEGSKA (reference sequence). The CDR3 is 14 residues long. V gave up 3 bases and J gave up 2 bases, with 11 bases separating them. DNA of the CDR3: TGCAGTGCTAGTAAGGCTAACCGCAATCAGCCCCAGCATTTT. It is translated as CSASKANRNQPQHF.

The rearrangement uses TRBV6-1 and TRBJ2-4; 7 positions match TRBD1. Trimming removed 5 bases from V and 8 bases from J; junction bases left unmatched: 12. Germline lookup yields CDR1 MNHNS and CDR2 SASEGT. The CDR3 extends over 15 amino acids. In nucleotides, the CDR3 is TGTGCCAGCAGTCTGGCGACAGGGATGGGGGACATTCAGTACTTC. Its translation is CASSLATGMGDIQYF.

Regarding this clonotype: One junction end does not reproduce the germline sequence, and a read error may be involved. This chain joins TRBV7-7 and TRBJ2-2; TRBD2 agrees at 14 bases. This CDR3 is 16 amino acids long. Germline CDR1 reads SSHAT; CDR2 reads FNYEAQ (reference sequence). The chain's CDR3 is CASSPGLAGALGELFF. The CDR3 DNA sequence: TGTGCTAGCAGCCCGGGACTAGCGGGGGCGCTCGGGGAGCTGTTTTTT. Full variable domain (outside the CDR3, taken from reference TRBV7-7 and TRBJ2-2): GAGVSQSPRYKVTKRGQDVTLRCDPISSHATLYWYQQALGQGPEFLTYFNYEAQPDKSGLPSDRFSAERPEGSISTLTIQRTEQRDSAMYRCASSPGLAGALGELFFGEGSRLTVL.

This chain links TRBV20-1 with TRBJ1-5; D uncertain. Per germline, CDR1 DFQATT and CDR2 SNEGSKA (reference sequence). Trimming stripped 3 bases from V and 0 bases from J, with 12 bases between. CDR3 length: 15 amino acids. In DNA form, the CDR3 reads TGCAGTGCTAGGAAGGCGGGCCATAGCAATCAGCCCCAGCATTTT. Amino acid sequence: CSARKAGHSNQPQHF.

The chain carries TRBV7-2 and TRBJ2-1; 13 bases line up with TRBD2. The CDR3 runs to 16 residues. CDR1 and CDR2 from the germline V gene are SGHTA and FQGNSA. Trimming cost V 5 bases and J 6 bases; bases outside gene matches: 7. The CDR3 reads CASSPSGLAGLNEQFF. CDR3 DNA: TGTGCCAGCAGCCCCTCGGGACTAGCGGGACTCAATGAGCAGTTCTTC.

The V gene is TRBV19, the J gene TRBJ2-3; D remains ambiguous. V was cut by 6 bases and J by 5 bases, with 15 bases left in between. Germline V lookup: CDR1 LNHDA, CDR2 SQIVND (reference sequence). The CDR3 contains 14 residues. The CDR3 coding sequence is TGTGCCAGTAGACCACCGGAAGCGCGAGATACGCAGTATTTT. This codes for CASRPPEARDTQYF.

The rearrangement joins TRBV28 to TRBJ1-1; D ambiguous. The germline V and J ends were trimmed by 1 base and 5 bases, with 5 bases remaining between them. The CDR3 consists of 12 residues. The germline V gene has CDR1 MDHEN and CDR2 SYDVKM. This CDR3 is CASSLLETEAFF. DNA for the CDR3: TGTGCCAGCAGTTTATTGGAGACTGAAGCTTTCTTT.

This clonotype occurred once. V usage is TRBV7-3 and J usage is TRBJ2-2; tentative D call: TRBD2 (5 bases). Trimming stripped 3 bases from V and 1 base from J, with 12 bases between. The CDR3 has 16 amino acids. Germline V lookup: CDR1 SGHTA, CDR2 FQGTGA. CDR3 protein: CASSLTTRLNTGELFF. DNA of the CDR3: TGTGCCAGCAGCTTGACAACTAGGCTGAACACCGGGGAGCTGTTTTTT. The complete variable domain, with remaining parts taken from reference TRBV7-3 and TRBJ2-2, reads GAGVSQTPSNKVTEKGKYVELRCDPISGHTALYWYRQSLGQGPEFLIYFQGTGAADDSGLPNDRFFAVRPEGSVSTLKIQRTERGDSAVYLCASSLTTRLNTGELFFGEGSRLTVL.

This chain uses TRBV7-3 with TRBJ2-1; TRBD1 aligns across 8 bases. Germline CDR1 and CDR2: SGHTA and FQGTGA. This CDR3 spans 16 amino acids. The trim removed 5 bases at V and 4 bases at J, leaving 10 bases unmatched. CDR3 nucleotide sequence: TGTGCCAGCAGCCCAGGACAGGGATCCCATTACAATGAGCAGTTCTTC. Its protein product is CASSPGQGSHYNEQFF.

V usage is TRBV7-9 and J usage is TRBJ2-1; 13 nucleotides match TRBD2. The germline CDR1 and CDR2 sequences are SEHNR and FQNEAQ (reference sequence). After removal of 5 bases from V and 0 bases from J, the junction contained 4 bases not matched to a gene. The CDR3 contains 17 residues. The CDR3 spells CASSPRTSGGSYNEQFF. The CDR3 DNA reads TGTGCCAGCAGCCCACGGACTAGCGGGGGCTCCTACAATGAGCAGTTCTTC.

The gene calls are TRBV20-1 and TRBJ1-2, with D maybe TRBD1 (5 bases). Trimming shortened V by 3 bases and J by 4 bases, and 12 bases separated the two germline ends. Germline CDR1 reads DFQATT; CDR2 reads SNEGSKA (reference sequence). The CDR3 contains 13 residues. As DNA, the CDR3 is TGCAGTGCTAGGACCAGTCAGGGCTATGGCTACACCTTC. This encodes CSARTSQGYGYTF.

The chain has TRBV24-1 and TRBJ2-7, with TRBD2 as a possible D gene (6 bases). Germline CDR1 and CDR2: KGHDR and SFDVKD. The CDR3 is 15 residues long. V dropped 3 bases and J dropped 6 bases, with 17 bases sitting between them. CDR3 protein: CATSDPSTSGSEQYF. DNA of the CDR3: TGTGCCACCAGTGATCCCTCGACTAGTGGAAGCGAGCAGTACTTC.

This sequence joins TRBV3-1 and TRBJ1-1, with TRBD1 as a possible D gene (5 bases). Germline V gene data show CDR1 as LGHDT and CDR2 as YNNKEL (reference sequence). The CDR3 runs to 14 residues. Between the trimmed V and J ends, which lost 0 bases and 6 bases, there was a span of 11 bases. The CDR3, as DNA: TGTGCCAGCAGCCAAGACGGGGGAAGCGCTGAAGCTTTCTTT. It specifies CASSQDGGSAEAFF.

The V gene is TRBV10-2, the J gene TRBJ1-2; D remains unclear. In germline, CDR1 is WSHSY, CDR2 SAAADI. V was cut by 0 bases and J by 5 bases, with 13 bases left in between. The CDR3 has 15 amino acids. In nucleotides, the CDR3 is TGCGCCAGCAGTGAGTCCTCAGGAATGTGGTATGGCTACACCTTC. Its translation is CASSESSGMWYGYTF.

This chain joins TRBV27 and TRBJ1-5, with D uncertain. The length of the CDR3 is 19 residues. Germline loops: CDR1 MNHEY, CDR2 SMNVEV (reference sequence). V shed 0 bases and J shed 6 bases, with 24 bases lying between them. The CDR3 region has the DNA TGTGCCAGCAGTTTATCGTGGCCGGGTGGAAGCGTCCGAGGTCAGCCCCAGCATTTT. Translated, it gives CASSLSWPGGSVRGQPQHF.

This chain joins TRBV6-5 and TRBJ2-1, with 7 bases matching TRBD2. The CDR3 runs to 15 residues. With 8 bases clipped from V and 1 base from J, the junction kept 8 bases outside the gene matches. The germline V gene has CDR1 MNHEY and CDR2 SVGAGI. For the CDR3, the DNA is TGTGCCAGCCGTGGGCGGGAGATTTCCTACAATGAGCAGTTCTTC. Its translation is CASRGREISYNEQFF.